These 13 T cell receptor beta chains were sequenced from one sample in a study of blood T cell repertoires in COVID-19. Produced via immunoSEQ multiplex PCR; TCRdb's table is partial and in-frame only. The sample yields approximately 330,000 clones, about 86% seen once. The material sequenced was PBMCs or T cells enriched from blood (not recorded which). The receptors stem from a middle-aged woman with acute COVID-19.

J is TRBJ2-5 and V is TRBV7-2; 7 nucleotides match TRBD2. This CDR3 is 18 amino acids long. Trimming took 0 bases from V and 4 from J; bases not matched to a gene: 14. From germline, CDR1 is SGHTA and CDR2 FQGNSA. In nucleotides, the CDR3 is TGTGCCAGCAGCTTAGCGCTGAGGCCGCTTTCGGGGGGAGAGACCCAGTACTTC. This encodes CASSLALRPLSGGETQYF. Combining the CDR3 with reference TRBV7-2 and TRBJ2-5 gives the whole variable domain GAGVSQSPSNKVTEKGKDVELRCDPISGHTALYWYRQSLGQGLEFLIYFQGNSAPDKSGLPSDRFSAERTGGSVSTLTIQRTQQEDSAVYLCASSLALRPLSGGETQYFGPGTRLLVL.

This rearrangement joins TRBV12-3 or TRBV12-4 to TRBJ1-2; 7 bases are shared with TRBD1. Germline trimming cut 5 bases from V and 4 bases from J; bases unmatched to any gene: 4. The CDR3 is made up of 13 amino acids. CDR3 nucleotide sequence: TGTGCCAGCAGTGCCACAGGGGCCTATGGCTACACCTTC. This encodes CASSATGAYGYTF.

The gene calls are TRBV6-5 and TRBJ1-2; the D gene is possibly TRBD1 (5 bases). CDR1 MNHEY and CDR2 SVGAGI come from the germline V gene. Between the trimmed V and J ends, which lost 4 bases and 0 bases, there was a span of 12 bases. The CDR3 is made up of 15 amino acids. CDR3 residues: CASSLRQHANYGYTF. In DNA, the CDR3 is TGTGCCAGCAGTTTACGACAGCACGCTAACTATGGCTACACCTTC.

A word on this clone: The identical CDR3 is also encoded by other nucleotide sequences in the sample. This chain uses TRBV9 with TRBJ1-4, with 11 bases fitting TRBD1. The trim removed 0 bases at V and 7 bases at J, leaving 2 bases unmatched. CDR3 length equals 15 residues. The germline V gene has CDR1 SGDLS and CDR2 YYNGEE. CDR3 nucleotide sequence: TGTGCCAGCAGCGTAGTGGGGACAGGGGGTGAAAAACTGTTTTTT. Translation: CASSVVGTGGEKLFF.

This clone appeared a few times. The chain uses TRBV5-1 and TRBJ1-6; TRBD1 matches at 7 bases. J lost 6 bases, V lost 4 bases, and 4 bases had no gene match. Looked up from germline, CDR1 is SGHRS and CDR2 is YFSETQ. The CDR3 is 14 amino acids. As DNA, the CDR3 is TGCGCCAGCAGCCCGACAGGGAGTAATTCACCCCTCCACTTT. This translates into CASSPTGSNSPLHF.

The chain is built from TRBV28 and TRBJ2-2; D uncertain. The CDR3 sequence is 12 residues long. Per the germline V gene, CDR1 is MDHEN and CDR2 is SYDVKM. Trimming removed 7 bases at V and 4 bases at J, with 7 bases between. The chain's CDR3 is CASTSLTGELFF. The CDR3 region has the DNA TGTGCCAGCACTAGTCTCACCGGGGAGCTGTTTTTT.

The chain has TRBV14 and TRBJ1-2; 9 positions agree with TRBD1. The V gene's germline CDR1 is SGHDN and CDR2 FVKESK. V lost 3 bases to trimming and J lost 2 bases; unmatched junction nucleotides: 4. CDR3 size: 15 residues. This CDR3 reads CASSHWDRDNYGYTF. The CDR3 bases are TGTGCCAGCAGCCATTGGGACAGGGACAACTATGGCTACACCTTC.

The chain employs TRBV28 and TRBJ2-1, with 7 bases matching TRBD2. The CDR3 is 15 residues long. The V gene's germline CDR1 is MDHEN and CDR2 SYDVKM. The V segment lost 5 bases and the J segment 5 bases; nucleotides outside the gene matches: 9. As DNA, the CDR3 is TGTGCCAGCAGTCGTTTGGCGGGAGCCAACAATGAGCAGTTCTTC. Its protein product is CASSRLAGANNEQFF.

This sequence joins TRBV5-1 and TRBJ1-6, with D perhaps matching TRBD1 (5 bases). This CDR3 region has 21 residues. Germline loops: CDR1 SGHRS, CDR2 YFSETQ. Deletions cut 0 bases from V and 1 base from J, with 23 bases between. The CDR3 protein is CASSLVRDWRQTGSYNSPLHF. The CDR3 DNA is TGCGCCAGCAGCTTGGTCAGGGATTGGCGGCAAACGGGTTCCTATAATTCACCCCTCCACTTT.

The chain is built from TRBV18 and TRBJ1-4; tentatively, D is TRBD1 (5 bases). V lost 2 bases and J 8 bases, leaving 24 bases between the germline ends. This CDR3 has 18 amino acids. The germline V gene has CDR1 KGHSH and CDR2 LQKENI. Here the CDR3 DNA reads TGTGCCAGCTCACCAGCATGGGCAGGGTCTGTTACTTGGGAAAAACTGTTTTTT. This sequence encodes CASSPAWAGSVTWEKLFF.

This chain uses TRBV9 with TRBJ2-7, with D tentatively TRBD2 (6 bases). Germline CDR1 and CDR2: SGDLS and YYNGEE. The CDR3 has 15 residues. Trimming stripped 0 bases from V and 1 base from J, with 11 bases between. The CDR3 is CASSVGGVGSYEQYF. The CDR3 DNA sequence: TGTGCCAGCAGCGTAGGGGGGGTAGGATCCTACGAGCAGTACTTC. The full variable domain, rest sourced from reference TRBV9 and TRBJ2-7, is DSGVTQTPKHLITATGQRVTLRCSPRSGDLSVYWYQQSLDQGLQFLIQYYNGEERAKGNILERFSAQQFPDLHSELNLSSLELGDSALYFCASSVGGVGSYEQYFGPGTRLTVT.

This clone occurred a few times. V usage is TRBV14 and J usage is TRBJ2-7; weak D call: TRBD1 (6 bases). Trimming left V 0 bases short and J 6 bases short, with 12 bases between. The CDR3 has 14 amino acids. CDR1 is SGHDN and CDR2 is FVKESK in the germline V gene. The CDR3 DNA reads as TGTGCCAGCAGCCAAGATTCCGGGACACCCGAGCAGTACTTC. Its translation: CASSQDSGTPEQYF.

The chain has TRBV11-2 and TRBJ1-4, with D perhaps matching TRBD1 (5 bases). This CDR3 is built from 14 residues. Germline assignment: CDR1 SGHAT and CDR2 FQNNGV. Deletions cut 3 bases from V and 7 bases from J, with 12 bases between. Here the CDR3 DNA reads TGTGCCAGCAGCTTGGGGGGAGTCGGTGAAAAACTGTTTTTT. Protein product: CASSLGGVGEKLFF.